This is a list of T cell receptor beta chains from one sample in a study of T-cell memory formation after mild COVID-19. MiXCR, applied by TCRdb to the 5' RACE reads, yields one record per CDR3 protein. In the table there are roughly 160,000 distinct CDR3 sequences, 10% to 15% of which are singletons. Material for sequencing was PBMCs or a T cell subset sorted from them (not recorded which). These TCRs come from a man aged 18 to 35 who had mild COVID-19 (a few samples of this study predate the infection). Cell type and time point are not known. The CDR3 runs from the conserved cysteine through the conserved F or W. The D gene is left open where the match is weak. Size is omitted from some rows. Given values are once, few, many or a class for expanded clones.

D	J	V	size	DNA	CDR3
NA	TRBJ1-1	TRBV24-1	many	TGTGCCACCAGTGATCGACCACAGGCGAACCGCACCGCTTTCTTT	CATSDRPQANRTAFF
NA	TRBJ1-1	TRBV20-1	NA	TGCAGTGCTAGAGGGCAGAGGGGGTCTGAAGCTTTCTTT	CSARGQRGSEAFF
TRBD1	TRBJ1-5	TRBV18	few	TGTGCCAGCTCAGAAACAGGGGTTCAGCCCCAGCATTTT	CASSETGVQPQHF
TRBD1	TRBJ1-2	TRBV18	many	TGTGCCAGCTCACCAGGGACAGAGAACTATGGCTACACCTTC	CASSPGTENYGYTF
TRBD1	TRBJ2-7	TRBV9	few	TGTGCCAGCAGCCCTCGGGACAGGCACTCCTACGAGCAGTACTTC	CASSPRDRHSYEQYF
NA	TRBJ2-2	TRBV5-1	NA	TGCGCCAGCAGCTTTTCCCCCAGCGGTACGAACACCGGGGAGCTGTTTTTT	CASSFSPSGTNTGELFF
NA	TRBJ1-1	TRBV12-3/TRBV12-4	NA	TGTGCCAGCAGTAGCGCGAGGGGGTTAAGGACTGAAGCTTTCTTT	CASSSARGLRTEAFF
TRBD1	TRBJ1-2	TRBV20-1	NA	TGCAGTGCTAGAGGACAGGGCGGCTATGGCTACACCTTC	CSARGQGGYGYTF
NA	TRBJ2-3	TRBV7-9	NA	TGTGCCAGCAGGACGACAGGAGCTTATACGCAGTATTTT	CASRTTGAYTQYF
NA	TRBJ1-2	TRBV7-8	NA	TGTGCCAGCAGCGCGCGCAGGGGAGATAACTATGGCTACACCTTC	CASSARRGDNYGYTF
NA	TRBJ2-3	TRBV7-9	NA	TGTGCCAGCAGTATATTAGCAGATACGCAGTATTTT	CASSILADTQYF
NA	TRBJ2-2	TRBV6-5	NA	TGTGCCAGCAGCTCTCTAGCGCTGGATAGACACACCGGGGAGCTGTTTTTT	CASSSLALDRHTGELFF
NA	TRBJ2-2	TRBV7-7	medium-sized	TGTGCCAGCAGCTTACGGTTGGGGGGAACCGGGGAGCTGTTTTTT	CASSLRLGGTGELFF
NA	TRBJ2-7	TRBV5-5	NA	TGTGCCAGCAGCTTGGATGTGGGGACGGGTTCCTACGAGCAGTACTTC	CASSLDVGTGSYEQYF
NA	TRBJ1-5	TRBV3-1	NA	TGTGCCACCAGCCAGACATCAGCGGGCAATCAGCCCCAGCATTTT	CATSQTSAGNQPQHF
NA	TRBJ2-5	TRBV12-3/TRBV12-4	NA	TGTGCCAGCAATGTGGGATTGCAAGAGACCCAGTACTTC	CASNVGLQETQYF
TRBD1	TRBJ1-1	TRBV5-1	few	TGCGCCAGCAGGTTACAGGGGGCGCGCACTGAAGCTTTCTTT	CASRLQGARTEAFF
NA	TRBJ1-2	TRBV4-2	NA	TGTGCCAGCAGCCAAGATGTGGGGGCCTATGGCTACACCTTC	CASSQDVGAYGYTF
NA	TRBJ2-1	TRBV6-6	NA	TGTGCCAGCAGTGGTGCGTTATCGTCCCACAATGAGCAGTTCTTC	CASSGALSSHNEQFF
NA	TRBJ2-2	TRBV5-1	few	TGCGCCAGCAGCTTGGTCTTTAATAGGGGACCCGGGGAGCTGTTTTTT	CASSLVFNRGPGELFF
TRBD2	TRBJ2-3	TRBV20-1	few	TGCAGTGCTAGGAGCGATAGCGGGGTCACAGATACGCAGTATTTT	CSARSDSGVTDTQYF
NA	TRBJ2-6	TRBV5-1	few	TGCGCCAGCACCCAGACCAACTCTGGGGCCAACGTCCTGACTTTC	CASTQTNSGANVLTF
NA	TRBJ2-5	TRBV23-1	NA	TGCGCCAGCACCAAAAGGTTGGGAGAGACCCAGTACTTC	CASTKRLGETQYF
NA	TRBJ2-2	TRBV20-1	few	TGCAGTGCTATTTTCACCGGGGAGCTGTTTTTT	CSAIFTGELFF
NA	TRBJ1-1	TRBV7-9	few	TGTGCCAGCAGCCAGCAAGGGGGTGGGACTGAAGCTTTCTTT	CASSQQGGGTEAFF
TRBD2	TRBJ2-3	TRBV7-7	many	TGTGCCAGCAGCTTAGGAGCGGGGGAAACAGATACGCAGTATTTT	CASSLGAGETDTQYF
NA	TRBJ1-1	TRBV19	few	TGTGCCAGTAGTGCCATTGGGACGGGGAACACTGAAGCTTTCTTT	CASSAIGTGNTEAFF
NA	TRBJ2-3	TRBV5-1	NA	TGCGCCAGCAGCACCGGGACATCAGATACGCAGTATTTT	CASSTGTSDTQYF
NA	TRBJ2-4	TRBV18	NA	TGTGCCAGCTCACCACCCGGTCTAGCCAAAAACATTCAGTACTTC	CASSPPGLAKNIQYF
NA	TRBJ1-4	TRBV5-6	NA	TGTGCCAGTGGGGCCATGACAACTAATGAAAAACTGTTTTTT	CASGAMTTNEKLFF
NA	TRBJ1-1	TRBV6-5	few	TGTGCCGCGCGGTCGGGCACTGAAGCTTTCTTT	CAARSGTEAFF
NA	TRBJ2-3	TRBV9	many	TGTGCCAGCAGCGTAGCAGCAGATACGCAGTATTTT	CASSVAADTQYF
NA	TRBJ2-7	TRBV9	NA	TGTGCCAGCAGCGTAGGAACTTACTCCTACGAGCAGTACTTC	CASSVGTYSYEQYF
NA	TRBJ2-3	TRBV20-1	many	TGCAGTGCTAGGGCAGCCGAAGGAATTACAGATACGCAGTATTTT	CSARAAEGITDTQYF
TRBD1	TRBJ1-2	TRBV10-3	few	TGTGCCATCACCGGACAGGGGGCCGGTGGCTACACCTTC	CAITGQGAGGYTF
TRBD2	TRBJ2-3	TRBV15	NA	TGTGCCACCAGCAGGGCGGGGGGGCCAGATACGCAGTATTTT	CATSRAGGPDTQYF
NA	TRBJ1-2	TRBV25-1	few	TGTGCCAGCAGTGAATCAGGGAACTATGGCTACACCTTC	CASSESGNYGYTF
TRBD2	TRBJ2-5	TRBV6-5	NA	TGTGCCAGCCACAATAGCGGGGGGGCCGGGGAGACCCAGTACTTC	CASHNSGGAGETQYF
NA	TRBJ2-5	TRBV23-1	NA	TGCGCCAGCAGCAGACAGGGACTCGTTCAAGAGACCCAGTACTTC	CASSRQGLVQETQYF
NA	TRBJ2-2	TRBV5-1	many	TGCGCCAGCAGGAGGGAGATGGTCACCGGGGAGCTGTTTTTT	CASRREMVTGELFF
NA	TRBJ2-1	TRBV5-1	few	TGCGCCAGCAGCTTGGTGGGACCCTACAATGAGCAGTTCTTC	CASSLVGPYNEQFF
TRBD2	TRBJ2-2	TRBV12-3/TRBV12-4	few	TGTGCCAGCAGTTGGGGCATAGCGGGGGACACCGGGGAGCTGTTTTTT	CASSWGIAGDTGELFF
NA	TRBJ2-1	TRBV30	NA	TGTGCCTGGAGTGGGGTAGGTGAGCAGTTCTTC	CAWSGVGEQFF
NA	TRBJ1-2	TRBV20-1	NA	TGCAGTGCTCGAGGTTGGGGGGCGGAGGGCTACACCTTC	CSARGWGAEGYTF
NA	TRBJ1-3	TRBV5-4	NA	TGTGCCAGCAGCCAGAGGACGGACGGAAACACCATATATTTT	CASSQRTDGNTIYF